The 24 T cell receptor beta chains listed next were all sequenced from one sample in a study of T cell repertoires in cytomegalovirus infection. The antigens of these receptors remain unknown. TCRdb independently ran MiXCR on the reads; one entry per CDR3 protein. Among 230,000 or so distinct CDR3 sequences listed, 30% to 45% were seen once. The specimen was CD8+ T cells from cultured PBMCs, collected from culture after CMV antigen stimulation. The receptors originated from a human donor in good health (CMV status not recorded). Some clones in this sample may be carry-over from other donors' samples.

The chain is built from TRBV18 and TRBJ1-2; 7 bases are a match to TRBD1. The CDR3 runs 17 residues. J lost 5 bases, V lost 6 bases, and 18 bases had no gene match. CDR1 and CDR2 (germline): KGHSH, LQKENI. CDR3 residues: CASSPTGGRDRAYGYTF. In nucleotides, the CDR3 is TGTGCCAGCTCGCCTACCGGTGGACGAGACAGGGCTTATGGCTACACCTTC.

This clonotype came up a few times. The chain recombines TRBV7-9 with TRBJ2-3; D tentatively fits TRBD1 or TRBD2 (5 bases each). Trimming cost V 4 bases and J 5 bases, with 19 bases left between them. Germline V gene sequence: CDR1 SEHNR, CDR2 FQNEAQ (reference sequence). The CDR3 runs to 16 residues. CDR3 DNA: TGTGCCAGCAGCTCCCCCGGTGAGGGGCGTAGAGATACGCAGTATTTT. The encoded protein is CASSSPGEGRRDTQYF.

The CDR3: CASSYGDTLNTEAFF. In nucleotides, the CDR3 is TGTGCCAGCAGTTACGGAGACACCTTGAACACTGAAGCTTTCTTT. The V and J genes are TRBV6-5 and TRBJ1-1; D gene uncertain. Germline-derived CDR1 and CDR2 are MNHEY and SVGAGI. The length of the CDR3 is 15 residues. Trimming took off 2 bases at V and 0 bases at J, with 10 bases between the two ends.

This clonotype showed up just a few times. V is TRBV7-8 and J is TRBJ1-3, with D hard to call. V dropped 5 bases and J dropped 0 bases, with 23 bases sitting between them. Germline V CDR1 and CDR2: SGHVS, FQNEAQ. The CDR3 contains 19 residues. CDR3 region: CASSPLMVGTAISGNTIYF. The CDR3 DNA reads as TGTGCCAGCAGCCCACTCATGGTTGGAACAGCCATCTCTGGAAACACCATATATTTT.

The chain has TRBV27 and TRBJ2-6; 7 bases match TRBD1. CDR1 and CDR2 (germline): MNHEY, SMNVEV (reference sequence). V lost 6 bases, J lost 0 bases, and 2 bases stayed unmatched. This CDR3 has 15 residues. CDR3 in DNA: TGTGCCAGCAGGGACAGGTACTCTGGGGCCAACGTCCTGACTTTC. Translation: CASRDRYSGANVLTF.

The rearrangement uses TRBV7-3 and TRBJ2-3; 11 positions match TRBD2. The J segment lost 6 bases and the V segment lost 3 bases, leaving 5 bases of the junction unmatched. Germline V gene lookup returns CDR1 SGHTA and CDR2 FQGTGA. This CDR3 is built from 15 residues. This chain's CDR3 is CASSLTSGVLDTQYF. CDR3 DNA sequence: TGTGCCAGCAGCTTGACTAGCGGGGTACTTGATACGCAGTATTTT.

Ten or more counts support this clonotype. The chain employs TRBV7-6 and TRBJ2-1, with 12 bases lining up with TRBD2. Germline V lookup: CDR1 SGHVS, CDR2 FNYEAQ. The J segment lost 8 bases and the V segment lost 5 bases, leaving 7 bases of the junction unmatched. This CDR3 contains 15 residues. Written as DNA, the CDR3 is TGTGCCAGCAGCCAACGGACTAGCGGGAATGATGAGCAGTTCTTC. This gives the protein CASSQRTSGNDEQFF. Filled out from reference TRBV7-6 and TRBJ2-1, the complete variable domain reads GAGVSQSPRYKVTKRGQDVALRCDPISGHVSLYWYRQALGQGPEFLTYFNYEAQQDKSGLPNDRFSAERPEGSISTLTIQRTEQRDSAMYRCASSQRTSGNDEQFFGPGTRLTVL.

This chain uses TRBV6-5 with TRBJ2-5, with 13 nucleotides matching TRBD2. The germline gives CDR1 MNHEY, CDR2 SVGAGI. The CDR3 is made up of 15 amino acids. J was trimmed by 3 bases and V by 7 bases; bases with no gene match: 5. CDR3 sequence reads: CASTKGLAGEETQYF. The CDR3 DNA follows: TGTGCCAGCACCAAAGGACTAGCGGGAGAAGAGACCCAGTACTTC.

The chain employs TRBV11-2 and TRBJ2-7; 9 nucleotides align to TRBD2. The trim removed 2 bases at V and 4 bases at J, leaving 6 bases unmatched. This CDR3 region has 15 residues. The germline V gene encodes CDR1 SGHAT and CDR2 FQNNGV. The CDR3 DNA is TGTGCCAGCAGCTTACTAAGCGGGAGGTTTTACGAGCAGTACTTC. This translates into CASSLLSGRFYEQYF.

This chain uses TRBV27 with TRBJ1-6, with D unclear. The CDR3 has 13 amino acids. Trimming left V 3 bases short and J 7 bases short, with 7 bases between. CDR1 is MNHEY, CDR2 SMNVEV, per germline (reference sequence). The CDR3 protein is CASSFGRNSPLHF. The CDR3 bases are TGTGCCAGCAGTTTTGGCAGAAATTCACCCCTCCACTTT.

The sample holds a few counts of this clonotype. This CDR3 is CASSIPTSANNEQFF. The CDR3 DNA is TGTGCCAGTAGTATACCTACTAGCGCAAACAATGAGCAGTTCTTC. The V and J genes are TRBV19 and TRBJ2-1; TRBD2 matches at 7 bases. The CDR3 is 15 amino acids. Germline loops: CDR1 LNHDA, CDR2 SQIVND (reference sequence). The V gene end was trimmed by 2 bases and the J gene end by 5 bases; junction bases not matched to a gene: 6.

The chain combines TRBV5-3 with TRBJ2-1, with 9 bases fitting TRBD2. TRBV5-3 is recorded as an ORF, its role being uncertain. With V trimmed by 8 bases and J by 1 base, 19 bases remained unmatched. The CDR3 is 19 residues long. The DNA of the CDR3 is TGTGCCAGCAGTCCTGTGGCGGGGGGGCCGGTTAGGTCCTACAATGAGCAGTTCTTC. This codes for CASSPVAGGPVRSYNEQFF.

This clonotype showed up just a few times. The chain is built from TRBV4-1 and TRBJ2-2; 9 bases fit TRBD1. The CDR3 is 16 residues long. Germline values: CDR1 MGHRA, CDR2 YSYEKL. Trimming at V came to 4 bases and at J to 2 bases, leaving 5 bases not matched to a gene. The DNA of the CDR3 is TGCGCCAGCAGCCCCGGGACAGGGAGAAACACCGGGGAGCTGTTTTTT. It specifies CASSPGTGRNTGELFF.

CDR3 sequence: CSARDLLAGPREQFF. The CDR3, as DNA: TGCAGTGCTAGAGATTTGCTAGCGGGACCGAGGGAGCAGTTCTTC. The chain is built from TRBV20-1 and TRBJ2-1; 9 nucleotides match TRBD2. The CDR3 runs 15 residues. J gave up 10 bases and V 0 bases, and 10 bases lay outside the gene matches. Germline CDR1 DFQATT, CDR2 SNEGSKA (reference sequence).

This clonotype was recorded only once. The rearrangement uses TRBV12-5 and TRBJ1-5; TRBD1 matches at 7 bases. Germline values: CDR1 LGHNT, CDR2 FRNRAP. This CDR3 region has 20 residues. The J segment lost 0 bases and the V segment lost 7 bases, leaving 21 bases of the junction unmatched. CDR3 amino acids: CASALKGRDSGSHSNQPQHF. CDR3 DNA sequence: TGTGCTAGTGCCCTGAAAGGACGGGACAGCGGATCCCATAGCAATCAGCCCCAGCATTTT.

The table lists this clonotype with a few counts. This chain connects TRBV20-1 to TRBJ2-7, with 7 bases aligning to TRBD2. J was trimmed by 2 bases and V by 8 bases; bases with no gene match: 15. The CDR3 is 15 amino acids. Germline V lookup: CDR1 DFQATT, CDR2 SNEGSKA (reference sequence). CDR3 bases: TGCAGTTTCCGGAGCGGGATCGATTCGGCCTACGAGCAGTACTTC. It codes for CSFRSGIDSAYEQYF.

This chain uses TRBV7-8 with TRBJ2-1; TRBD2 aligns across 9 bases. This CDR3 comprises 15 residues. The germline V gene has CDR1 SGHVS and CDR2 FQNEAQ. The trim removed 4 bases at V and 2 bases at J, leaving 3 bases unmatched. As DNA, the CDR3 is TGTGCCAGCAGCTCTGGGACTAGCCCCTACAATGAGCAGTTCTTC. It is translated as CASSSGTSPYNEQFF.

This chain joins TRBV6-5 and TRBJ1-1; D is unresolved. The CDR3 sequence is 13 residues long. Germline V CDR1 and CDR2: MNHEY, SVGAGI. Trimming shortened V by 2 bases and J by 6 bases, and 10 bases separated the two germline ends. CDR3 DNA sequence: TGTGCCAGCAGTTACCGCGACGGAGCTGAAGCTTTCTTT. It yields the protein CASSYRDGAEAFF.

This chain joins TRBV9 and TRBJ2-3, with D maybe TRBD2 (5 bases). V was pared by 1 base and J by 6 bases, with 6 bases between. The germline CDR1 and CDR2 sequences are SGDLS and YYNGEE. The CDR3 totals 12 residues. The CDR3 spells CASSVRGDTQYF. As DNA, the CDR3 is TGTGCCAGCAGCGTACGAGGGGATACGCAGTATTTT.

The CDR3 spells CAIRLGEDADTQYF. The CDR3 DNA follows: TGTGCCATCAGACTGGGCGAGGACGCAGATACGCAGTATTTT. The chain is built from TRBV10-3 and TRBJ2-3, with unresolved D. The V end was cut by 6 bases, the J end by 4 bases, with 14 bases between. The CDR3 length is 14 residues. Germline CDR1 and CDR2: ENHRY and SYGVKD.

J is TRBJ2-1 and V is TRBV14; 9 bases agree with TRBD1. Trimming at V came to 6 bases and at J to 0 bases, leaving 12 bases not matched to a gene. Germline V gene data show CDR1 as SGHDN and CDR2 as FVKESK. The CDR3 is made up of 18 amino acids. The CDR3 DNA follows: TGTGCCAGCAGTCCCGGGACAGGGTCTTTAGACTCCTACAATGAGCAGTTCTTC. Translation gives CASSPGTGSLDSYNEQFF.

The chain employs TRBV7-9 and TRBJ1-1; the match to TRBD1 covers 8 bases. The CDR3 length is 16 residues. Germline V gene sequence: CDR1 SEHNR, CDR2 FQNEAQ (reference sequence). Losses at the gene ends were 2 bases for V and 1 base for J; bases not matched to a gene: 6. As DNA, the CDR3 is TGTGCCAGCAGCTTATCGGACAGGGATAAGAACACTGAAGCTTTCTTT. Translation gives CASSLSDRDKNTEAFF.

DNA for the CDR3: TGTGCCAGCAACTCAGAAGGGGGCGCGTGGAATGAGCAGTTCTTC. It is translated as CASNSEGGAWNEQFF. The genes are TRBV27 and TRBJ2-1, with TRBD1 matching 7 bases. The CDR3 is 15 residues long. Unmatched junction bases numbered 13, after V lost 7 bases and J lost 7 bases. Germline-derived CDR1 and CDR2 are MNHEY and SMNVEV (reference sequence).

This chain joins TRBV28 and TRBJ2-7; TRBD2 is a possible D gene (5 bases). Per germline, CDR1 MDHEN and CDR2 SYDVKM. Trimming shortened V by 5 bases and J by 2 bases, and 16 bases separated the two germline ends. This CDR3 is built from 15 residues. The DNA of the CDR3 is TGTGCCAGCAGTGGACTCCGTAGGGCTACCTACGAGCAGTACTTC. It is translated as CASSGLRRATYEQYF.